This entry lists 27 T cell receptor beta chains sequenced from one sample in a study of regulatory T cells in long-lasting Graves disease. To make TCR beta libraries, researchers used iRepertoire HTBI primers and Arm-PCR of CDR3 regions. Via MiXCR, TCRdb re-called the multiplex PCR reads, giving one row per CDR3 protein. This sample has about 290,000 distinct CDR3 sequences, with 22% found just once. Time point specified: persistent/refractory GD, antithyroid drugs over 5 years with positive TRAb. PBMCs were the source of the RNA used for TCR sequencing. The sequencing used peripheral blood mononuclear cells (PBMCs), collected when the disease was refractory, from a patient treated with antithyroid drugs. All receptors come from a female donor with Graves disease.

In this sample, this clonotype turned up many times. This chain connects TRBV28 to TRBJ1-4; D gene uncertain. The V gene's germline CDR1 is MDHEN and CDR2 SYDVKM. There are 14 residues in the CDR3. V lost 7 bases to trimming and J lost 7 bases, with 16 bases between them. The CDR3 DNA reads as TGTGCCAGCAAAGAGAGAGCGGCGGGTGAAAAACTGTTTTTT. Amino acid sequence: CASKERAAGEKLFF.

A word on this clonotype: It is likely a read error, because the conserved phenylalanine at the end of the CDR3 is missing. The rearrangement joins TRBV6-1 to TRBJ2-5; TRBD2 might be the D (6 bases). Per the germline V gene, CDR1 is MNHNS and CDR2 is SASEGT. V shed 6 bases and J shed 5 bases, with 22 bases lying between them. This CDR3 is 16 amino acids long. CDR3 bases: TGTGCCAGCAGACCCCGCGGGGCTGAGGGATCGGAGACCCAGTACCTC. Amino acids: CASRPRGAEGSETQYL.

This clonotype appeared many times. V usage is TRBV11-2 and J usage is TRBJ2-5; no firm D call. Between the trimmed V and J ends, which lost 0 bases and 3 bases, there was a span of 17 bases. Germline-derived CDR1 and CDR2 are SGHAT and FQNNGV. The CDR3 extends over 17 amino acids. The CDR3 here is CASSLEVGSWEKETQYF. CDR3 nucleotide sequence: TGTGCCAGCAGCTTAGAAGTCGGCAGCTGGGAAAAAGAGACCCAGTACTTC.

This clonotype turned up a few times. This chain links TRBV20-1 with TRBJ2-7; D not resolved. The germline gives CDR1 DFQATT, CDR2 SNEGSKA (reference sequence). The germline V and J ends were trimmed by 7 bases and 3 bases, with 16 bases remaining between them. This CDR3 spans 13 amino acids. DNA of the CDR3: TGCAGTGTCAGAGGCGCACAATACTACGAGCAGTACTTC. It codes for CSVRGAQYYEQYF.

This clonotype was seen a handful of times. The gene calls are TRBV5-8 and TRBJ2-1; D may match TRBD1 or TRBD2 (5 bases each). Germline values: CDR1 SGHTS, CDR2 YDEGEE. V was trimmed by 3 bases and J by 1 base, leaving 17 bases between them. The CDR3 runs to 17 residues. The CDR3 DNA reads as TGTGCCAGCAGCTCCCGGTCAGGGAGTATATCCTACAATGAGCAGTTCTTC. This translates into CASSSRSGSISYNEQFF.

The V and J genes are TRBV15 and TRBJ2-7; D could derive from TRBD1 or TRBD2 (6 bases each). This CDR3 comprises 18 residues. The germline CDR1 and CDR2 sequences are LNHNV and YYDKDF (reference sequence). The V end lost 0 bases, the J end lost 3 bases, and 21 bases lay between the germline ends. The CDR3, as DNA: TGTGCCACCAGCAGAGATCGAGGGGGGATGGGGGGCATCTACGAGCAGTACTTC. Amino acids: CATSRDRGGMGGIYEQYF.

In this sample, this clonotype turned up many times. V is TRBV2 and J is TRBJ1-5, with 7 nucleotides matching TRBD1. The V gene's germline CDR1 is SNHLY and CDR2 FYNNEI. The ends lost 8 bases at V and 6 bases at J; junction bases unmatched: 13. This CDR3 comprises 15 residues. This CDR3 is CASSRTGDLGQPQHF. The CDR3 coding sequence is TGTGCCAGCTCGAGGACAGGTGATTTAGGTCAGCCCCAGCATTTT.

The rearrangement links TRBV4-3 to TRBJ2-7; no definite D call. Looked up from germline, CDR1 is LGHNA and CDR2 is YSLEER. V lost 1 base and J 2 bases, leaving 12 bases between the germline ends. This CDR3 is 15 amino acids long. CDR3 in DNA: TGCGCCAGCAGCCAAGGGACCCCTGATACCTACGAGCAGTACTTC. Its translation: CASSQGTPDTYEQYF.

CDR3 DNA sequence: TGTGCCAGCAGCAAGGGACTAGCGGGAGGGCCGTCCGGGGAGCTGTTTTTT. It is translated as CASSKGLAGGPSGELFF. V is TRBV7-2 and J is TRBJ2-2; 16 nucleotides match TRBD2. The CDR3 is made up of 17 amino acids. Germline V gives CDR1 SGHTA, CDR2 FQGNSA. Trimming took 5 bases from V and 6 from J; bases not matched to a gene: 6.

This sequence joins TRBV6-9 and TRBJ1-5; weak D call: TRBD1 (5 bases). Germline V gives CDR1 MNHGY, CDR2 SVAAGI. V was shortened by 3 bases and J by 5 bases, with 8 bases between the two germline ends. This CDR3 region has 13 residues. CDR3 region: CASSYRRDQPQHF. Written as DNA, the CDR3 is TGTGCCAGCAGTTACCGCAGGGATCAGCCCCAGCATTTT.

This clonotype was detected ten times or more. This chain connects TRBV29-1 to TRBJ1-1; 7 nucleotides line up with TRBD1. CDR1 SQVTM and CDR2 ANQGSEA come from the germline V gene. The CDR3 has 12 amino acids. The V segment lost 1 base and the J segment 8 bases; nucleotides outside the gene matches: 4. The CDR3 sequence is CSVEVEGAEAFF. For the CDR3, the DNA is TGCAGCGTTGAAGTGGAGGGGGCGGAAGCTTTCTTT.

This clonotype came up many times. The V call is TRBV7-2, the J call TRBJ2-7, with 10 bases fitting TRBD2. Germline V lookup: CDR1 SGHTA, CDR2 FQGNSA. Unmatched junction bases numbered 10, after V lost 5 bases and J lost 6 bases. The CDR3 length is 15 residues. CDR3 protein: CASSHPSGRISEQYF. For the CDR3, the DNA is TGTGCCAGCAGCCACCCTAGCGGGAGAATAAGCGAGCAGTACTTC.

The chain recombines TRBV7-9 with TRBJ2-1, with 9 nucleotides matching TRBD2. The CDR3 covers 15 residues. V trimming: 3 bases; J trimming: 7 bases; junction bases outside the gene matches: 7. Germline CDR1 SEHNR, CDR2 FQNEAQ (reference sequence). DNA for the CDR3: TGTGCCAGCAGCTTTACCCCGGGACTAGCAAATGAGCAGTTCTTC. Translation: CASSFTPGLANEQFF.

There are many counts of this clonotype. The V and J genes are TRBV6-1 and TRBJ1-2; weak D call: TRBD1 (6 bases). V was pared by 4 bases and J by 7 bases, with 7 bases between. This CDR3 has 11 residues. The V gene's germline CDR1 is MNHNS and CDR2 SASEGT. The CDR3 sequence: CASSGTAGYTF. The CDR3 bases are TGTGCCAGCAGTGGGACAGCTGGCTACACCTTC.

This clonotype has a handful of counts. The genes are TRBV7-2 and TRBJ2-3, with D uncertain. The CDR3 has 14 amino acids. The V gene lost 4 bases and the J gene lost 2 bases, with 10 bases spanning the gap. Looked up from germline, CDR1 is SGHTA and CDR2 is FQGNSA. The CDR3 DNA sequence: TGTGCCAGCAGCTCTTCATGGAACACAGATACGCAGTATTTT. It translates to CASSSSWNTDTQYF.

This clonotype was counted ten times or more. This sequence joins TRBV20-1 and TRBJ1-1; D unresolved. This CDR3 spans 13 amino acids. Germline CDR1 reads DFQATT; CDR2 reads SNEGSKA (reference sequence). V was clipped by 4 bases and J by 1 base, with 10 bases between them. The CDR3 DNA reads TGCAGTGCTAACCGGGCTGCGAACACTGAAGCTTTCTTT. Translating gives CSANRAANTEAFF.

This clonotype was counted only a few times. The chain couples TRBV20-1 to TRBJ1-2, with 8 bases that match TRBD1. Germline CDR1 is DFQATT and CDR2 is SNEGSKA (reference sequence). This CDR3 is 12 amino acids long. Unmatched junction bases numbered 5, after V lost 8 bases and J lost 3 bases. The CDR3 here is CSCSDRDYGYTF. The CDR3 DNA follows: TGCAGTTGTTCGGACAGGGACTATGGCTACACCTTC.

As regards this clonotype: The junction shows a germline mismatch at one end, possibly a read error. This rearrangement joins TRBV7-2 to TRBJ1-5; D possibly corresponds to TRBD1 (5 bases). This CDR3 region has 17 residues. Per germline, CDR1 SGHTA and CDR2 FQGNSA. The CDR3 nucleotides are TGCGACAGCAGCTTAGGACGGACACCGGTTAGCAATCAGCCCCAGCATTTT. It translates to CDSSLGRTPVSNQPQHF.

This chain links TRBV5-1 with TRBJ2-3; 12 bases map to TRBD1. The germline V gene encodes CDR1 SGHRS and CDR2 YFSETQ. V lost 2 bases, J lost 1 base, and 8 bases stayed unmatched. The CDR3 consists of 18 residues. CDR3 region: CASSFRDRGRWGTDTQYF. The CDR3 coding sequence is TGCGCCAGCAGCTTCCGGGACAGGGGGCGTTGGGGCACAGATACGCAGTATTTT.

This clonotype was detected many times. The rearrangement joins TRBV28 to TRBJ2-6, with D tentatively TRBD2 (5 bases). Trimming pared 6 bases from V and 1 base from J, leaving 10 bases between. The CDR3 length is 15 residues. The V gene's germline CDR1 is MDHEN and CDR2 SYDVKM. As DNA, the CDR3 is TGTGCCAGCAGAGGCTCGGGGTCTGGGGCCAACGTCCTGACTTTC. Amino acid sequence: CASRGSGSGANVLTF.

The chain carries TRBV27 and TRBJ2-5, with 9 bases lining up with TRBD2. The CDR3 contains 13 residues. V dropped 4 bases and J dropped 5; count of bases not matched to a gene: 2. Germline CDR1 is MNHEY and CDR2 is SMNVEV (reference sequence). CDR3 sequence: CASSSTSGETQYF. Written as DNA, the CDR3 is TGTGCCAGCAGTTCTACTAGCGGGGAGACCCAGTACTTC.

This rearrangement joins TRBV6-5 to TRBJ1-1; D unclear. Germline loops: CDR1 MNHEY, CDR2 SVGAGI. Trimming stripped 2 bases from V and 10 bases from J, with 11 bases between. This CDR3 is 12 amino acids long. CDR3 residues: CASSYGGYGAFF. The CDR3 bases are TGTGCCAGCAGTTACGGAGGGTACGGAGCTTTCTTT.

The gene calls are TRBV27 and TRBJ2-4; 9 nucleotides match TRBD1. The junction had 20 bases not matched to a gene; V was cut back by 2 bases and J by 0 bases. This CDR3 is built from 22 residues. Germline-derived CDR1 and CDR2 are MNHEY and SMNVEV (reference sequence). The CDR3, as DNA: TGTGCCAGCAGTTTAAAGGGGGACTCGGGACAGGGAGCCCCTCTAGCCAAAAACATTCAGTACTTC. Translating gives CASSLKGDSGQGAPLAKNIQYF.

This clonotype has at least ten counts. This rearrangement joins TRBV11-3 to TRBJ2-1; possibly TRBD1 or TRBD2 for D (5 bases each). The germline CDR1 and CDR2 sequences are SGHNT and YENEEA. Trimming left V 1 base short and J 2 bases short, with 9 bases between. The CDR3 totals 15 residues. CDR3 in DNA: TGTGCCAGCAGCTTAGGGGACGGCACCTACAATGAGCAGTTCTTC. It codes for CASSLGDGTYNEQFF. Drawing the rest from reference TRBV11-3 and TRBJ2-1, the complete variable domain is EAGVVQSPRYKIIEKKQPVAFWCNPISGHNTLYWYLQNLGQGPELLIRYENEEAVDDSQLPKDRFSAERLKGVDSTLKIQPAELGDSAVYLCASSLGDGTYNEQFFGPGTRLTVL.

The sample holds many counts of this clonotype. The genes are TRBV20-1 and TRBJ1-1, with D perhaps TRBD1 (5 bases). Trimming took 5 bases from V and 3 from J, leaving 10 bases between them. The CDR3 runs to 12 residues. Germline CDR1 is DFQATT and CDR2 is SNEGSKA (reference sequence). CDR3 bases: TGCAGTGCTCCCCGGGGGGACACTGAAGCTTTCTTT. This gives the protein CSAPRGDTEAFF.

This clonotype was observed a few times. The V call is TRBV20-1, the J call TRBJ2-5; D is unresolved. The CDR3 consists of 13 residues. Germline-derived CDR1 and CDR2 are DFQATT and SNEGSKA (reference sequence). Between the trimmed V and J ends, which lost 1 base and 3 bases, there was a span of 9 bases. CDR3 nucleotides: TGCAGTGCTAGAGCGCTGGGGAAAGAGACCCAGTACTTC. It is translated as CSARALGKETQYF.

This clonotype was observed many times. V gene TRBV3-1 combines with J gene TRBJ1-5; D not resolved. Germline V gene data show CDR1 as LGHDT and CDR2 as YNNKEL (reference sequence). The germline V and J ends were trimmed by 2 bases and 3 bases, with 8 bases remaining between them. The CDR3 is 14 residues long. The CDR3 sequence: CASSQQSVNQPQHF. The CDR3 DNA sequence: TGTGCCAGCAGCCAACAGTCCGTCAATCAGCCCCAGCATTTT.